One and the same sample provided the 2 T cell receptor beta chains below, sequenced in a study of blood T cell repertoires in COVID-19. Here immunoSEQ multiplex PCR was the method, and the copy in TCRdb shows in-frame clones only, minus some. The data contain more than 150,000 clones, approximately 87% of them singletons. Sequences were obtained from peripheral blood. The receptors shown here come from a woman between 18 and 30 years old who had recovered from COVID-19.

The gene calls are TRBV7-9 and TRBJ2-2, with TRBD1 as a possible D gene (6 bases). CDR3 length equals 17 residues. V was clipped by 1 base and J by 0 bases, with 12 bases between them. Germline CDR1 and CDR2: SEHNR and FQNEAQ (reference sequence). The CDR3 is CASSLGARGTNTGELFF. Written as DNA, the CDR3 is TGTGCCAGCAGCTTAGGGGCCAGGGGTACGAACACCGGGGAGCTGTTTTTT.

The chain combines TRBV6-1 with TRBJ1-5; D is undetermined. The CDR3 is made up of 14 amino acids. Per the germline V gene, CDR1 is MNHNS and CDR2 is SASEGT. V shed 2 bases and J shed 6 bases, with 11 bases lying between them. In DNA form, the CDR3 reads TGTGCCAGCAGTGAAACCGGGTTGGCTCAGCCCCAGCATTTT. It specifies CASSETGLAQPQHF.